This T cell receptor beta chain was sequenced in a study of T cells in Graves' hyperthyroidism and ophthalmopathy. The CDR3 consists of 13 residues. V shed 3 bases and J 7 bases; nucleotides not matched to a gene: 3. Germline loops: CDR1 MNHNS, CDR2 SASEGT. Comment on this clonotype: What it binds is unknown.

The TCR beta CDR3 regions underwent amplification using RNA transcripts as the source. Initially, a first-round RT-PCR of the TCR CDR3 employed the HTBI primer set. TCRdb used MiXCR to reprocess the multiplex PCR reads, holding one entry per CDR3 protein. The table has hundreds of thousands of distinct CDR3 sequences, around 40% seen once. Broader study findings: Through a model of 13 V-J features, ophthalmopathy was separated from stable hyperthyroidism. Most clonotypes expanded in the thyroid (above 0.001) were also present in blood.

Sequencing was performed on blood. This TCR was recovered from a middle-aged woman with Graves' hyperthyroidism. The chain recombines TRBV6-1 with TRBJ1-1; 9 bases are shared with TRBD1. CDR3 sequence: CASSDTGGREAFF. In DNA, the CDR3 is TGTGCCAGCAGTGACACAGGGGGCCGTGAAGCTTTCTTT.